This paragraph reports one T cell receptor (beta chain). This clone showed up just a few times. The clone's antigen remains unknown. The gene names and germline sequences given are murine. This entry belongs to a study of CD8+ T cells in alopecia areata (dated by TCRdb to 2017 to 2018). As for the study more broadly: Skin from C3H/HeJ donors with spontaneous alopecia (roughly 6-13 months old) was grafted onto female C3H/HeJ recipients aged about 6-10 weeks. In both human patients and the C3H/HeJ mouse model, the study applied high-throughput TCRbeta sequencing to look at T cell clonal expansion in alopecia areata. In humans, TCRbeta sequencing was performed on scalp tissue and on sorted CD4+ and CD8+ peripheral blood T cells from healthy controls and from patients with patchy or totalis/universalis alopecia areata. Scalp clonality was compared across normal scalp (n=4), patchy alopecia areata scalp (n=8), and alopecia totalis/universalis scalp (n=8). RNA was obtained with the PAXgene miRNA kit for fixed scalp, the miRNeasy kit for PBMCs, and the RNeasy kit for mouse skin. TCRbeta CDR3 regions were amplified by immunoSEQ multiplex PCR with 35 Vbeta forward and 13 Jbeta reverse primers.

Study-level results and caveats: Shared TCR sequences between patients were less evident than in mice, which may be partly attributable to HLA diversity in the patient population. Scalp TCR repertoire analysis is complicated because resident alphabeta T cells in normal human skin are also sequenced, whereas mouse skin is dominated by gammadelta T cells. Compared with normal scalp, lesional scalp had higher clonality and more expanded CD8+ clones, particularly in alopecia totalis/universalis, a pattern that suggests antigenic drive.

The protocol used for the library was the immunoSEQ multiplex PCR assay. To provide template for TCR sequencing, every sample had RNA extracted and reverse transcribed into cDNA. SuperScript III was used for first-strand cDNA synthesis, primed with a 2:1 mix of oligo-dT and random hexamers. Amplification bias was assessed with a synthetic immune receptor repertoire, and residual bias was removed computationally. Sequencing of the libraries was done on Illumina HiSeq using 60 bp reads that spanned the CDR3 and were read from J toward V. Per the original workflow: Raw reads were preprocessed to remove errors, and CDR3 was defined by IMGT conventions from the conserved cysteine to phenylalanine. Clonality was computed by normalizing Shannon entropy by log2 of the number of productive unique TCRs and subtracting the result from 1. Scalp TCRbeta sequences were cross-referenced with sorted blood CD4 and CD8 repertoires so that the CD4 or CD8 identity of scalp clones could be inferred. TCRdb mirrors the immuneACCESS table, restricted to in-frame sequences. Some clones are absent from its copies; in checked studies, under half trace to an unresolved V gene, and the reason for the others is unknown. That table furnishes V, J and clone size, whereas the DNA furnished D and trimming. In this sample the table shows roughly 110,000 clones, and no singletons are among them. The ten largest clones capture around 20% of the sample.

This receptor was taken from a C3H/HeJ mouse with alopecia areata. For this strain, the MHC haplotype is H2-k. The specimen sequenced was lesional skin.

CDR3 region: CASSKTGGVGAETLYF. CDR3 bases read: TGTGCCAGCAGCAAGACAGGGGGCGTTGGTGCAGAA. The chain couples TRBV13-3 to TRBJ2-3, and 10 junction bases match TRBD1. The read finishes 4 residues shy of the CDR3 end, and the germline J gene is used to complete it. CDR1 and CDR2 are read off the germline V gene as NNHDY and SYVADS. Measured from the cysteine to the phenylalanine, the CDR3 is 16 residues long. Of the CDR3's DNA, 36 bases were read; they are in frame from base 1. The junction shows trimming of 5 bases on V and 1 base on J, and the gene matches do not reach 7 bases of it.